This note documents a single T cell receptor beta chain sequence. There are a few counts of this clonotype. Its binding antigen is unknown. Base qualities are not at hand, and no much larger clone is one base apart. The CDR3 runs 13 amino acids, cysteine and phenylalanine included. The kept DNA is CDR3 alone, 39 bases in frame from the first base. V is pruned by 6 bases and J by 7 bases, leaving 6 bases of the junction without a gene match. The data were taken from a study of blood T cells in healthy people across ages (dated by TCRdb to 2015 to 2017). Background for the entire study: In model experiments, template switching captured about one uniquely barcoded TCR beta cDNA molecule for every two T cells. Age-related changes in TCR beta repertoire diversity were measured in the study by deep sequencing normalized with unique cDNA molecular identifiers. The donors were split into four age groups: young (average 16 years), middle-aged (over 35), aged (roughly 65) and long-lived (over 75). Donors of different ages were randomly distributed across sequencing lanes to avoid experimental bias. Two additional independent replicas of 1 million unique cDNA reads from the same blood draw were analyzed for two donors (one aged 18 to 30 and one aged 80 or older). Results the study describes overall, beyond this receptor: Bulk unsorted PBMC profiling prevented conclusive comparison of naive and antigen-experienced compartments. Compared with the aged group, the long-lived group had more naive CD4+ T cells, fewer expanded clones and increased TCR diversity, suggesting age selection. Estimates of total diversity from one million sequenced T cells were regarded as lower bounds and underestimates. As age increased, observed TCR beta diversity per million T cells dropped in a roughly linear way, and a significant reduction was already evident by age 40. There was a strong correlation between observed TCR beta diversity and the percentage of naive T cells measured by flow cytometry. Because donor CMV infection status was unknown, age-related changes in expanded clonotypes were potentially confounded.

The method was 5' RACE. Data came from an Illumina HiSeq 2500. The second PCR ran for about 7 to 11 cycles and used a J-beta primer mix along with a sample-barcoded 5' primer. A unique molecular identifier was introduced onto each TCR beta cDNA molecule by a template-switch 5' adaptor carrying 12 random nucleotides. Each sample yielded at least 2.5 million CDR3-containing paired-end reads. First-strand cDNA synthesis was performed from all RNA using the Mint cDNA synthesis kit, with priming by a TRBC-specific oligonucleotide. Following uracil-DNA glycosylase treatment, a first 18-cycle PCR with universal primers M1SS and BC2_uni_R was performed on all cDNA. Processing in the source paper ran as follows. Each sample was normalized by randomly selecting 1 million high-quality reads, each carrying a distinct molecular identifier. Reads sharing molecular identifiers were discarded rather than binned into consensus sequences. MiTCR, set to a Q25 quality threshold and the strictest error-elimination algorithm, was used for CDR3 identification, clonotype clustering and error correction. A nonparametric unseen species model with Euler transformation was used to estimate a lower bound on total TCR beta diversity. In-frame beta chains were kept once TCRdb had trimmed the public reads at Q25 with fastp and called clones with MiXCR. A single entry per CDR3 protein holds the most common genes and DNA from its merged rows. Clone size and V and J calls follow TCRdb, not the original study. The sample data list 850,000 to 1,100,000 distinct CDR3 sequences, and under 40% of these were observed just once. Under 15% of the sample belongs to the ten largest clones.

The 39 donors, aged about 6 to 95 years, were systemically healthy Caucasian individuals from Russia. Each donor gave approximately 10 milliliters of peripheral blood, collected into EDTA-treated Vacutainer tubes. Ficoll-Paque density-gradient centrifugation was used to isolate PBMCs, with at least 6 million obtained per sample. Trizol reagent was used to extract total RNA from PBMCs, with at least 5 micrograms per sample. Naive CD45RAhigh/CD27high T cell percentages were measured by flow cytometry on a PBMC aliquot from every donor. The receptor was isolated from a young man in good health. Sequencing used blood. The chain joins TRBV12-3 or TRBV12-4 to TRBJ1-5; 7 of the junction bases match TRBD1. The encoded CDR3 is CASRGTVGQPQHF. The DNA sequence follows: TGTGCCAGCAGGGGGACAGTGGGGCAGCCCCAGCATTTT.